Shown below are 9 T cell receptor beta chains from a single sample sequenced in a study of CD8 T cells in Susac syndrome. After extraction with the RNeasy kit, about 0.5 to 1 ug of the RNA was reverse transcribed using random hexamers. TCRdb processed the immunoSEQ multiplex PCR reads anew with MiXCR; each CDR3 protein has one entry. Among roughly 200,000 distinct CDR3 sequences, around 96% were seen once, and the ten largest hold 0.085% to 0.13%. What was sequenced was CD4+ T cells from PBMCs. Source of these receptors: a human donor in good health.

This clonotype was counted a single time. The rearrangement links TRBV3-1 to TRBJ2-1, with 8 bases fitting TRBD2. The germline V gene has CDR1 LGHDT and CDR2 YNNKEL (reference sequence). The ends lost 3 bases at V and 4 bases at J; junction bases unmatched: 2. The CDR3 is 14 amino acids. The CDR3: CASSQSGGYNEQFF. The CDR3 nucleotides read TGTGCCAGCAGCCAGAGCGGGGGTTACAATGAGCAGTTCTTC.

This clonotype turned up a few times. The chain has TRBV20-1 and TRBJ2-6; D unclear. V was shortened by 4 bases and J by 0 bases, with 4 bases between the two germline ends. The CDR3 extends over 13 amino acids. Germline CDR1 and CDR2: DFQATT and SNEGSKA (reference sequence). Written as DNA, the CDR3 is TGCAGTGCTATCCTCTCTGGGGCCAACGTCCTGACTTTC. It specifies CSAILSGANVLTF.

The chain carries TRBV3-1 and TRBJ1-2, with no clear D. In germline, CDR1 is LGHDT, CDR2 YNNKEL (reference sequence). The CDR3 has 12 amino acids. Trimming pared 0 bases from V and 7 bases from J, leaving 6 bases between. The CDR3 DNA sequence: TGTGCCAGCAGCCAAGAAGGTGGTGGCTACACCTTC. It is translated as CASSQEGGGYTF.

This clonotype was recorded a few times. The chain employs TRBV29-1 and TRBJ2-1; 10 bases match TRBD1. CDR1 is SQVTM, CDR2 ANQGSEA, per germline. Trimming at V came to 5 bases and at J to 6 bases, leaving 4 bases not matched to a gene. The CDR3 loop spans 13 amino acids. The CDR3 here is CSVRTGGGNEQFF. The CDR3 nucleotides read TGCAGCGTTCGGACAGGGGGAGGCAATGAGCAGTTCTTC.

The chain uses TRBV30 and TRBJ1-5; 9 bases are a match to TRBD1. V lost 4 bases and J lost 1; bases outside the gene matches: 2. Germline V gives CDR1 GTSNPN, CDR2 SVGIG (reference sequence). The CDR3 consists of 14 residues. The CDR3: CAWNRGLSNQPQHF. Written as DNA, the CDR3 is TGTGCCTGGAACAGGGGGCTCAGCAATCAGCCCCAGCATTTT.

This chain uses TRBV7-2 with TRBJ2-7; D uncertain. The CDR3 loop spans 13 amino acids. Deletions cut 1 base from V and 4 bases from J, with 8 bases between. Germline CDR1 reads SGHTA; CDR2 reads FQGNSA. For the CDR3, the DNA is TGTGCCAGCAGCTTAGTGGGATTGTACGAGCAGTACTTC. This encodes CASSLVGLYEQYF.

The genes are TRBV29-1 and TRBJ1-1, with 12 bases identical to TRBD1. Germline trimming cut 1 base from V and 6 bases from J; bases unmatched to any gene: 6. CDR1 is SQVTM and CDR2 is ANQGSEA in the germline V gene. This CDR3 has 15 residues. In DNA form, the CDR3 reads TGCAGCGTTGAAGTTCAGGGACAGGGGGCGGCTGAAGCTTTCTTT. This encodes CSVEVQGQGAAEAFF.

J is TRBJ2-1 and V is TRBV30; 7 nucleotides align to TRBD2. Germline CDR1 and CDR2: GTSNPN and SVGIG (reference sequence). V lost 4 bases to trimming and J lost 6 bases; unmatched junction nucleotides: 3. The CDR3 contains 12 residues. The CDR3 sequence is CAWTPGGNEQFF. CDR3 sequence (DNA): TGTGCCTGGACCCCGGGGGGCAATGAGCAGTTCTTC.

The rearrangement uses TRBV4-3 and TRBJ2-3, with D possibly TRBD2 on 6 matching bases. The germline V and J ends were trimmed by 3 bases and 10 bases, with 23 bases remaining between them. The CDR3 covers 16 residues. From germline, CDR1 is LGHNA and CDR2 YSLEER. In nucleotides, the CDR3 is TGCGCCAGCAGCCAGGAGGGACTCGCTGCACAGATACCGCAGTATTTT. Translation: CASSQEGLAAQIPQYF.